The 17 T cell receptor beta chains reported below all come from one sample, sequenced in a study of T-cell memory formation after mild COVID-19. TCRdb re-derived calls from the 5' RACE reads in MiXCR, one entry per CDR3 protein. This table has 50,000 or so distinct CDR3 sequences, 25% to 30% appearing once. Sequencing used PBMCs or a T cell subset sorted from them (not recorded which). The receptor set was obtained from a man between 18 and 35 years old who had mild COVID-19 (a few samples of this study predate the infection). Cell type and time point are not known.

This clonotype was seen repeatedly, ten times or more. The genes are TRBV12-3 or TRBV12-4 and TRBJ2-3; D remains unclear. V lost 6 bases and J 7 bases, leaving 8 bases between the germline ends. The CDR3 consists of 11 residues. The CDR3 here is CASSYRNTQYF. For the CDR3, the DNA is TGTGCCAGCAGCTACCGAAATACGCAGTATTTT.

This clonotype showed up just a few times. The chain is built from TRBV7-2 and TRBJ2-3, with D possibly being TRBD2 (5 bases). V was trimmed by 6 bases and J by 4 bases, leaving 5 bases between them. CDR3 length: 11 amino acids. The germline CDR1 and CDR2 sequences are SGHTA and FQGNSA. The CDR3: CASRRADTQYF. DNA for the CDR3: TGTGCCAGCAGGAGGGCAGATACGCAGTATTTT.

Here the CDR3 DNA reads TGCAGCGTTGAGCTGGGACTAGCGGGGCGTCACAATGAGCAGTTCTTC. Translated, it gives CSVELGLAGRHNEQFF. The V and J genes are TRBV29-1 and TRBJ2-1, with TRBD2 matching 13 bases. Trimming took 3 bases from V and 5 from J; bases not matched to a gene: 7. Germline CDR1 and CDR2: SQVTM and ANQGSEA. The CDR3 sequence is 16 residues long.

Many counts were recorded for this clonotype. CDR3 sequence: CASTRQDSYEQYF. DNA of the CDR3: TGTGCCAGCACCCGACAGGACTCCTACGAGCAGTACTTC. The chain employs TRBV2 and TRBJ2-7, with D maybe TRBD1 (6 bases). Per germline, CDR1 SNHLY and CDR2 FYNNEI. V was trimmed by 7 bases and J by 0 bases, leaving 10 bases between them. The CDR3 totals 13 residues.

This clonotype appeared a few times. DNA for the CDR3: TGTGCCAGCAGCTCCCGGACTAGCGGGGGACTAGAGACCCAGTACTTC. Translating gives CASSSRTSGGLETQYF. This chain links TRBV11-2 with TRBJ2-5; 13 nucleotides align to TRBD2. This CDR3 is 16 amino acids long. Germline V gene lookup returns CDR1 SGHAT and CDR2 FQNNGV. Trimming removed 4 bases from V and 4 bases from J; junction bases left unmatched: 6.

The chain links TRBV9 to TRBJ1-3; D call uncertain. Germline CDR1 and CDR2: SGDLS and YYNGEE. V was cut by 0 bases and J by 0 bases, with 4 bases left in between. The CDR3 contains 14 residues. The CDR3 loop is CASSVGISGNTIYF. The DNA for the CDR3 is TGTGCCAGCAGCGTAGGCATCTCTGGAAACACCATATATTTT.

The rearrangement joins TRBV7-9 to TRBJ1-1; D is perhaps TRBD1 (6 bases). Trimming took 5 bases from V and 3 from J, leaving 13 bases between them. The V gene's germline CDR1 is SEHNR and CDR2 FQNEAQ (reference sequence). This CDR3 has 14 residues. The chain's CDR3 is CASSQPGVDTEAFF. As DNA, the CDR3 is TGTGCCAGCAGCCAACCAGGGGTAGACACTGAAGCTTTCTTT.

This chain joins TRBV4-1 and TRBJ2-5; D remains unclear. Trimming stripped 1 base from V and 13 bases from J, with 13 bases between. There are 12 residues in the CDR3. Germline lookup yields CDR1 MGHRA and CDR2 YSYEKL. CDR3 loop: CASSQVPSVRYF. In DNA, the CDR3 is TGCGCCAGCAGCCAAGTTCCCTCCGTGCGGTACTTC.

The chain employs TRBV4-3 and TRBJ2-3, with 14 bases fitting TRBD2. V lost 4 bases, J lost 5 bases, and 2 bases stayed unmatched. Germline CDR1 reads LGHNA; CDR2 reads YSLEER. The CDR3 covers 15 residues. The CDR3 nucleotides read TGCGCCAGCAGCCTAGGGACTAGCGGGGGAGATACGCAGTATTTT. This gives the protein CASSLGTSGGDTQYF.

This clonotype was found a few times. J is TRBJ2-1 and V is TRBV7-3; either TRBD1 or TRBD2 may fit D (5 bases each). The CDR3 has 15 residues. Germline CDR1 reads SGHTA; CDR2 reads FQGTGA. V shed 6 bases and J shed 6 bases, with 18 bases lying between them. CDR3 DNA: TGTGCCAGCAGTTGGTTAGGGACGGGGCTCAATGAGCAGTTCTTC. This encodes CASSWLGTGLNEQFF.

This clonotype came up a few times. The chain uses TRBV6-6 and TRBJ2-7; weak D call: TRBD2 (6 bases). V was cut by 5 bases and J by 5 bases, with 19 bases left in between. The CDR3 runs 15 residues. Germline V CDR1 and CDR2: MNHNY, SVGAGI (reference sequence). DNA for the CDR3: TGTGCCAGCAGTCCCCGTTCGGGGGAGAGGAACGAGCAGTACGTC. It translates to CASSPRSGERNEQYV.

In this sample, this clonotype turned up a few times. This chain links TRBV7-9 with TRBJ2-2; D uncertain. V was cut by 8 bases and J by 9 bases, with 16 bases left in between. Germline CDR1 is SEHNR and CDR2 is FQNEAQ (reference sequence). This CDR3 spans 13 amino acids. The CDR3 DNA reads as TGTGCCAGCTCCAAAGAGGTAGTACGGGAGCTGTTTTTT. It codes for CASSKEVVRELFF.

The count of this clonotype is one. This chain connects TRBV20-1 to TRBJ2-3; D possibly corresponds to TRBD1 (6 bases). The CDR3 extends over 13 amino acids. Germline assignment: CDR1 DFQATT and CDR2 SNEGSKA (reference sequence). Trimming took off 3 bases at V and 4 bases at J, with 11 bases between the two ends. The CDR3 sequence is CSASLGGADTQYF. The CDR3 DNA reads as TGCAGTGCTAGTTTAGGGGGAGCAGATACGCAGTATTTT.

The V and J genes are TRBV13 and TRBJ2-7; no clear D gene. The CDR3 contains 12 residues. CDR1 and CDR2 (germline): PRHDT, FYEKMQ (reference sequence). The V end lost 3 bases, the J end lost 3 bases, and 6 bases lay between the germline ends. The CDR3 here is CASSLADYEQYF. CDR3 bases: TGTGCCAGCAGCTTGGCAGACTACGAGCAGTACTTC.

The sample holds a few counts of this clonotype. This chain joins TRBV7-9 and TRBJ1-2; D may be TRBD1 (5 bases). Germline V gene lookup returns CDR1 SEHNR and CDR2 FQNEAQ (reference sequence). This CDR3 comprises 15 residues. V lost 6 bases and J lost 4, with 18 bases in between. CDR3 sequence: CASRPTPGRSYGYTF. CDR3 in DNA: TGTGCCAGCAGACCCACCCCAGGGAGAAGCTATGGCTACACCTTC.

This clonotype was seen only a few times. This chain joins TRBV4-3 and TRBJ1-1; a weak D match, TRBD1 (6 bases). Trimming cost V 0 bases and J 4 bases, with 21 bases left between them. CDR3 length equals 18 residues. The germline CDR1 and CDR2 sequences are LGHNA and YSLEER. The CDR3 bases are TGCGCCAGCAGCCAAGATAGAGGGGGGCGAAGGCCGAGCACTGAAGCTTTCTTT. This codes for CASSQDRGGRRPSTEAFF.

V is TRBV4-2 and J is TRBJ1-1; D is unresolved. Trimming took 1 base from V and 1 from J, leaving 7 bases between them. The CDR3 is made up of 14 amino acids. Germline V CDR1 and CDR2: LGHNA, YNFKEQ. The CDR3 loop reads CASSQVGQNTEAFF. CDR3 nucleotide sequence: TGTGCCAGCAGCCAAGTTGGGCAGAACACTGAAGCTTTCTTT.